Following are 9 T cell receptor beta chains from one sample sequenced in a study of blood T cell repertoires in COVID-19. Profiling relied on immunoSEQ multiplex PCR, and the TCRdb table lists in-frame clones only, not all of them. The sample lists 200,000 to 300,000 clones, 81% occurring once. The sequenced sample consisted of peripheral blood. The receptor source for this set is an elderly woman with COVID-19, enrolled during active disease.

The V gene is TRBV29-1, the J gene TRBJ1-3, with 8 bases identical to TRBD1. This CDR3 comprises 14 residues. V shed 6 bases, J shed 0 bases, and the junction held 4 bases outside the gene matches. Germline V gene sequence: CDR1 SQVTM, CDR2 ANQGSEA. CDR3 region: CSVGDRSSGNTIYF. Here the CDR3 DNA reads TGCAGCGTGGGGGACAGGAGCTCTGGAAACACCATATATTTT.

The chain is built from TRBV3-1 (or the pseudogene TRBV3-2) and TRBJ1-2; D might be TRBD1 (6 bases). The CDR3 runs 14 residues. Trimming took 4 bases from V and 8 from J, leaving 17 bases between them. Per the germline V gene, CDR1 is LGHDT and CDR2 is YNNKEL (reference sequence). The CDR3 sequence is CASSLRTDQVGYTF. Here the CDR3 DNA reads TGTGCCAGCAGCCTCCGGACAGACCAGGTGGGCTACACCTTC.

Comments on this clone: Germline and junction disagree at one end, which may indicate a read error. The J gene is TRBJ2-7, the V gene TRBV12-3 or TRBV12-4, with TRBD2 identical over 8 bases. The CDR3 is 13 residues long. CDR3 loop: CASNKRPGLGISF. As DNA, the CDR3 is TGTGCCAGCAACAAGAGACCGGGACTAGGAATTAGCTTC.

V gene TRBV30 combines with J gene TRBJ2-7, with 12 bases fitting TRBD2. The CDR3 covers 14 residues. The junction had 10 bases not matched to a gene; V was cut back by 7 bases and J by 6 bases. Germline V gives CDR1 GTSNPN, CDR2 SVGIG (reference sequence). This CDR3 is CAYRTSGIASEQYF. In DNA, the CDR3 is TGTGCCTACAGGACTAGCGGGATAGCAAGCGAGCAGTACTTC. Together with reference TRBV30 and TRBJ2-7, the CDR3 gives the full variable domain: SQTIHQWPATLVQPVGSPLSLECTVEGTSNPNLYWYRQAAGRGLQLLFYSVGIGQISSEVPQNLSASRPQDRQFILSSKKLLLSDSGFYLCAYRTSGIASEQYFGPGTRLTVT.

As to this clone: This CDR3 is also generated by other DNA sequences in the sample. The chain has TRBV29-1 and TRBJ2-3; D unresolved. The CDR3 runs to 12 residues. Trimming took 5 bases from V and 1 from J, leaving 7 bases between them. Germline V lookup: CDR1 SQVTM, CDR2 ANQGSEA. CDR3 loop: CSVTSGTDTQYF. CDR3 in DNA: TGCAGCGTTACGAGCGGCACAGATACGCAGTATTTT.

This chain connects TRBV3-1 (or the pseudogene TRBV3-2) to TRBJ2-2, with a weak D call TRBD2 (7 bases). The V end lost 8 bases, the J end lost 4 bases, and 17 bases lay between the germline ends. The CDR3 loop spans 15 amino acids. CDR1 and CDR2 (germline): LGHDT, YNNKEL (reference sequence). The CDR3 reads CASASDGGRTGELFF. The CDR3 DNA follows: TGTGCCAGCGCCTCCGACGGGGGGCGCACCGGGGAGCTGTTTTTT.

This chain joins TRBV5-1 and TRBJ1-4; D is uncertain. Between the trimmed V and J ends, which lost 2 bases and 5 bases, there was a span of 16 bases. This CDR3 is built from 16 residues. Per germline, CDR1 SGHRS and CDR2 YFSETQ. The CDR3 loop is CASSLQPGPTNEKLFF. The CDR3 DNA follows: TGCGCCAGCAGCTTACAACCGGGTCCCACAAATGAAAAACTGTTTTTT.

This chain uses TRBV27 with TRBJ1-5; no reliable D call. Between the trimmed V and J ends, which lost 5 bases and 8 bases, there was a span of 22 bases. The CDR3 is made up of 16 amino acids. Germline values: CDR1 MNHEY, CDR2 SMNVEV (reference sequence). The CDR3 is CASSPPRGNTSKPQHF. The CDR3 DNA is TGTGCCAGCAGTCCCCCCCGCGGGAATACCTCGAAGCCCCAGCATTTT.

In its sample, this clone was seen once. The CDR3 loop reads CASSKRSGGIFDNEQFF. CDR3 sequence (DNA): TGTGCCAGCAGCAAACGGTCCGGCGGGATATTCGACAATGAGCAGTTCTTC. The gene calls are TRBV21-1 and TRBJ2-1; whether TRBD2, the table's D call, matches the DNA was not checked. TRBV21-1 is given as a pseudogene. The CDR3 has 17 amino acids.